This T cell receptor (beta chain) was obtained from a study of T cell responses to AZD1222 COVID-19 vaccine. General observations from the study: White British people made up most donors, females outnumbered males, and clonal diversity was possibly underestimated.

TCRdb's copy holds only in-frame clones and misses some; the assay was immunoSEQ multiplex PCR. The sample carries about 150,000 clones, around 85% recorded once. As regards this clone: Its antigen is still unknown.

The germline gives CDR1 SGHDT, CDR2 YYEEEE. CDR3 length: 14 residues. Trimming shortened V by 1 base and J by 5 bases, and 13 bases separated the two germline ends. This chain links TRBV5-6 with TRBJ2-7; D is possibly TRBD1 (7 bases). Specimen: peripheral blood, collected after recovery from COVID-19. The source of this sequence is an adult who had recovered from COVID-19. The CDR3 bases are TGTGCCAGCAGCTTGACAGGGGCGGGAAACGAGCAGTACTTC. Protein sequence: CASSLTGAGNEQYF.